This T cell receptor beta chain emerged from a study of T cells in Graves' hyperthyroidism and ophthalmopathy (dated by TCRdb to between 2018 and 2020). Regarding the study in general: Peripheral blood was collected at initial diagnosis, before any treatment. For training and testing, the approximately 97 patients in the discovery cohort were randomly divided in a 7:3 ratio. After sampling, hyperthyroidism patients received methimazole starting at 30 mg daily, and ophthalmopathy patients received high-dose intravenous methylprednisolone. According to the paper, TCR Vbeta CDR3 sequencing was carried out on 135 peripheral blood samples, which came from around 43 ophthalmopathy, around 75 hyperthyroidism and approximately 17 progressor patients. An independent validation cohort of fewer than 20 hyperthyroidism patients and more than 15 patients who later progressed to ophthalmopathy tested prospective prediction of ophthalmopathy. A discovery cohort of about a hundred patients, 43 with Graves' ophthalmopathy and more than 55 with stable Graves' hyperthyroidism, was used to find distinguishing TCR V-J signatures. In addition, the study compared T-cell repertoires in thyroid tissue and in blood from about six Graves' hyperthyroidism patients. On the study overall, not on this receptor specifically: In validation, progression to ophthalmopathy was predicted by the model with 55% to 71% sensitivity and 72% to 80% specificity, a median of about 6.4 months before onset. Sample size was not statistically predetermined, and blinding of investigators to group allocation was not performed. Most expanded thyroid clonotypes (frequency above 0.001) were also detected in blood, suggesting blood repertoires may reflect thyroid immune responses. A 13 V-J signature model separated ophthalmopathy from stable hyperthyroidism, with approximately 87% sensitivity and 81% to 83% specificity in cross-validation and 80%/75% in testing.

Amplification of TCR beta CDR3 regions was carried out from RNA transcripts. The TCR CDR3 was subjected to a first round of RT-PCR using the HTBI primer set and the Qiagen OneStep RT-PCR kit. Libraries were constructed in a second round of multiplex PCR, after which size selection and purification were performed. Libraries were sequenced paired-end with 100 bp reads on an Illumina HiSeq2000. The authors' pipeline ran thus. SOAPnuke was used to process the raw data, throwing out any read that contained adapters or uncalled bases, had a mean Phred below 15, or lacked an exact constant-primer or identifier match. High-quality paired reads were merged with COPE v1.2.5, and unique nucleotide sequences were defined as clonotypes. MiTCR v1.1 was used to align clonotypes to the IMGT TRBV, TRBD and TRBJ reference segments. The analysis was restricted to V-J combinations with a frequency above 0.0001, which together covered just over 98% of the repertoires. A TCS score was defined as the ratio between F50 (clonal expansion) and ExV (chaos), using BLOSUM62-based TCRdist between CDR3 peptides within each V-J. Welch's t-statistics and random forest reduced around 520 V-J features to roughly 13, which were used in a naive Bayes classifier (R e1071). The public sequencing data were trimmed at Q25 with fastp and processed into clonotypes with MiXCR by TCRdb, which kept only in-frame beta chains. Duplicate CDR3 protein sequences are folded into a single record with the most common DNA and genes. Clone size and V and J calls follow TCRdb, not the original study. The sample contains hundreds of thousands of distinct CDR3 sequences, about 20% of them found a single time. The ten largest clones represent roughly 50% of the sample.

The junction carries 15 bases between V and J, which are trimmed by 3 bases and 3 bases respectively. Sequences ENHRY (CDR1) and SYGVKD (CDR2) are obtained from the germline V gene. The CDR3 runs 15 residues from the cysteine to the phenylalanine. Only the CDR3 DNA is retained, 45 bases long and in frame from the first base. Ten or more counts support this clonotype. What antigen it recognizes has not been identified. Per-base quality was not reported, and no clone a single base away is much larger than it. In the ophthalmopathy patients, disease was moderately to severely active, with a Clinical Activity Score of 3 or more, a NOSPECS grade of 4 or more, and a duration of less than 3 months. Patients with uncontrolled infections, other autoimmune diseases, pregnancy or lactation were excluded. Diagnoses relied on clinical symptoms, serum thyroxine and TRAb, thyroid ultrasound and orbital computed tomography. PBMCs were separated from roughly 9.3 ml of fresh peripheral blood using Ficoll-Paque density gradient centrifugation. Total RNA was extracted using Trizol reagent, and RNA quality was assessed on an Agilent 2100 Bioanalyzer.

Sequenced sample: blood. This sequence was found in a man aged 35 to 55 with Graves' ophthalmopathy. The chain is made from TRBV10-3 and TRBJ2-7; perhaps TRBD2 is the D gene, with 6 bases matching. Here the CDR3 is given as CAISDPAGQNYEQYF. The sequenced DNA: TGTGCCATCAGTGACCCGGCGGGGCAAAACTACGAGCAGTACTTC.